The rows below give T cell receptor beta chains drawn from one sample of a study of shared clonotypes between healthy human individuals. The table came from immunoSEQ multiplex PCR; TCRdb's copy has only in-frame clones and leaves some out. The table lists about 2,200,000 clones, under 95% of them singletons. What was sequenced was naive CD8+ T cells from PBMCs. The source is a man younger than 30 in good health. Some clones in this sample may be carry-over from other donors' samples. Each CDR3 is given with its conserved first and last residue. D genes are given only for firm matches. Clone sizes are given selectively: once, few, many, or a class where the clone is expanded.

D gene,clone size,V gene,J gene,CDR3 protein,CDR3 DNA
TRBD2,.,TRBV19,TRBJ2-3,CASSTGQASGDTDTQYF,TGTGCCAGTAGTACGGGCCAGGCTAGCGGTGACACAGATACGCAGTATTTT
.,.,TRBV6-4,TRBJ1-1,CASSAGEGEAFF,TGTGCCAGCAGCGCCGGGGAGGGGGAAGCTTTCTTT
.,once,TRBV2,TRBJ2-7,CASSVSLSAAYEQYF,TGTGCCAGCAGTGTTAGTTTGTCGGCAGCCTACGAGCAGTACTTC
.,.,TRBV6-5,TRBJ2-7,CASSSGQPGSLYEQYF,TGTGCCAGCAGTTCAGGACAGCCCGGGTCCTTGTACGAGCAGTACTTC
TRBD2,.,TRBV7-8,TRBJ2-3,CASSSRLAGATDTQYF,TGTGCCAGCAGCTCCAGACTAGCGGGAGCCACAGATACGCAGTATTTT
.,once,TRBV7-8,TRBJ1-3,CASSPGTGRNTIYF,TGTGCCAGCAGCCCGGGGACTGGCCGAAACACCATATATTTT
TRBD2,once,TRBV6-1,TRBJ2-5,CASRIIAGWETQYF,TGTGCCAGCAGGATTATAGCGGGCTGGGAGACCCAGTACTTC
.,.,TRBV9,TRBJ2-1,CASSVSGVQFF,TGTGCCAGCAGCGTCTCTGGGGTGCAGTTCTTC
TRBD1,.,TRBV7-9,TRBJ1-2,CASSSGTDGYTF,TGTGCCAGCAGCTCAGGGACAGATGGCTACACCTTC
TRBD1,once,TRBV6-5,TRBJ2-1,CASSGTGSSYNEQFF,TGTGCCAGCAGTGGGACAGGAAGCTCCTACAATGAGCAGTTCTTC
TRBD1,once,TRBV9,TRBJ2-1,CASSAAGQDEQFF,TGTGCCAGCAGCGCTGCCGGACAGGATGAGCAGTTCTTC
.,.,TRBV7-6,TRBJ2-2,CASSRGVIGELFF,TGTGCCAGCAGCAGGGGAGTTATAGGGGAGCTGTTTTTT
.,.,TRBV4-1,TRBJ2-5,CASSPRERDSRETQYF,TGCGCCAGCAGCCCCCGTGAGAGGGACTCTCGGGAGACCCAGTACTTC
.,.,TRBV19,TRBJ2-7,CASSIAGVGQYEQYF,TGTGCCAGTAGTATAGCCGGGGTAGGGCAATACGAGCAGTACTTC
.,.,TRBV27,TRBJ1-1,CASRIGGGGTEAFF,TGTGCCTCCCGAATCGGGGGAGGAGGGACTGAAGCTTTCTTT
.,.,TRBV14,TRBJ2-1,CASAAPHSYNEQFF,TGTGCCAGCGCTGCGCCCCATTCCTACAATGAGCAGTTCTTC
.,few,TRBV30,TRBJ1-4,CAWRPEERGLTEKLFF,TGTGCCTGGAGGCCCGAGGAGAGGGGACTGACGGAAAAACTGTTTTTT
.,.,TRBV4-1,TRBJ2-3,CASSQEEFSTDTQYF,TGCGCCAGCAGCCAAGAAGAATTTTCCACAGATACGCAGTATTTT
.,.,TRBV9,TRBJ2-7,CASSVGGNTYEQYF,TGTGCCAGCAGCGTAGGAGGGAACACCTACGAGCAGTACTTC
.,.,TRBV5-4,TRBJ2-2,CASSTRDDTGELFF,TGTGCCAGCAGCACAAGAGACGACACCGGGGAGCTGTTTTTT
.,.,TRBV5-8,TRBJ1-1,CASSMIRGTEAFF,TGTGCCAGCAGCATGATTAGGGGGACTGAAGCTTTCTTT
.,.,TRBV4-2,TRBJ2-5,CASSHFGDQETQYF,TGTGCCAGCAGCCATTTTGGAGACCAAGAGACCCAGTACTTC
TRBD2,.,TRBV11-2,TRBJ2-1,CASSLLAGGGYNEQFF,TGTGCCAGCAGCTTACTGGCGGGAGGCGGGTACAATGAGCAGTTCTTC
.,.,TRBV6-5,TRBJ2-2,CASSYEAGLTGELFF,TGTGCCAGCAGTTACGAGGCAGGACTCACCGGGGAGCTGTTTTTT
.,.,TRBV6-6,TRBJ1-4,CASSYAMAANEKLFF,TGTGCCAGCAGTTACGCGATGGCCGCTAATGAAAAACTGTTTTTT
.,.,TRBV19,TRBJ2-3,CASSIDGGSTDTQYF,TGTGCCAGTAGTATAGACGGCGGTAGCACAGATACGCAGTATTTT
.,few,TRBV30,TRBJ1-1,CAWNHYKNTEAFF,TGTGCCTGGAACCACTACAAGAACACTGAAGCTTTCTTT
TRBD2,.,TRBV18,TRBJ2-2,CASSPPGTSGGELFF,TGTGCCAGCTCACCACCCGGGACTAGCGGAGGGGAGCTGTTTTTT
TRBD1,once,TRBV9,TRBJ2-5,CASSSRAGTGLETQYF,TGTGCCAGCAGCTCCCGGGCCGGGACAGGGCTGGAGACCCAGTACTTC
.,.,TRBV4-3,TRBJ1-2,CASSQDRTVANYGYTF,TGCGCCAGCAGCCAAGACCGGACGGTAGCTAACTATGGCTACACCTTC
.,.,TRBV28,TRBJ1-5,CASSLNAGPQHF,TGTGCCAGCAGTTTGAACGCGGGGCCCCAGCATTTT
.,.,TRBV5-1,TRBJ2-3,CASSLGESTDTQYF,TGCGCCAGCAGCTTGGGGGAGAGCACAGATACGCAGTATTTT
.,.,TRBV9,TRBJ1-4,CASSARDTRGEKLFF,TGTGCCAGCAGCGCCCGGGACACCCGCGGTGAAAAACTGTTTTTT
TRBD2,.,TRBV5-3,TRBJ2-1,CARSLADRRNVGGGSYNEQFF,TGTGCCAGAAGCTTGGCAGATAGGAGAAACGTGGGGGGAGGGTCCTACAATGAGCAGTTCTTC
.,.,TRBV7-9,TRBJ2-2,CASSFGRGNTGELFF,TGTGCCAGCAGCTTCGGACGGGGGAACACCGGGGAGCTGTTTTTT
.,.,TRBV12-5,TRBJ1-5,CASGLVDAGRGWPQHF,TGTGCTAGTGGTTTGGTAGACGCAGGTCGGGGATGGCCCCAGCATTTT
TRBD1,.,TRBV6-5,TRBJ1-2,CASSYRGQQYGYTF,TGTGCCAGCAGTTATAGGGGACAGCAGTATGGCTACACCTTC
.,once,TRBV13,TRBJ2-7,CASSSTGQNYEQYF,TGTGCCAGCAGCAGCACTGGACAGAACTACGAGCAGTACTTC
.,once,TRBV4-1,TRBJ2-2,CAAGGNTGELFF,TGCGCCGCCGGGGGGAACACCGGGGAGCTGTTTTTT
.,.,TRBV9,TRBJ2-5,CASSVESMQETQYF,TGTGCCAGCAGCGTAGAATCCATGCAAGAGACCCAGTACTTC
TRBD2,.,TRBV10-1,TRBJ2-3,CASSDCLAGGGPGTDTQYF,TGCGCCAGCAGTGATTGTTTAGCGGGAGGGGGTCCGGGCACAGATACGCAGTATTTT
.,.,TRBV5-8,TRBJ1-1,CASSLLGEAFF,TGTGCCAGCAGCTTGCTTGGTGAAGCTTTCTTT
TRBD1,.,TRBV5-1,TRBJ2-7,CASSWARQGADEQYF,TGCGCCAGCAGCTGGGCGCGACAGGGGGCGGACGAGCAGTACTTC
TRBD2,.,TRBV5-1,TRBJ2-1,CASSLAGGTSNEQFF,TGCGCCAGCAGCTTGGCGGGGGGGACCAGCAATGAGCAGTTCTTC
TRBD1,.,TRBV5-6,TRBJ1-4,CASSLSRDRAYLALEKLFF,TGTGCCAGCAGCCTATCAAGGGACAGGGCGTATCTAGCCTTAGAAAAACTGTTTTTT
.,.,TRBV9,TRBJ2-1,CASSVVPNEQFF,TGTGCCAGCAGCGTAGTTCCCAATGAGCAGTTCTTC
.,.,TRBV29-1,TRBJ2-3,CSVQGLTDTQYF,TGCAGCGTGCAGGGTTTGACAGATACGCAGTATTTT
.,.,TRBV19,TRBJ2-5,CASSIVAGHPQETQYF,TGTGCCAGTAGTATAGTTGCGGGACATCCGCAAGAGACCCAGTACTTC
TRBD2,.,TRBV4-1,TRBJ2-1,CASSQDRASGPYNEQFF,TGCGCCAGCAGCCAAGATCGGGCTAGCGGCCCCTACAATGAGCAGTTCTTC
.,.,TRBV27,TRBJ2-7,CASSYRDSPLEQYF,TGTGCCAGCAGTTACCGGGACTCCCCTTTAGAGCAGTACTTC
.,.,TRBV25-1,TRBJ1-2,CASSPDPPQGSHYGYTF,TGTGCCAGCAGTCCCGACCCCCCACAGGGCTCCCACTATGGCTACACCTTC
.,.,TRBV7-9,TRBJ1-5,CASSFAPSNQPQHF,TGTGCCAGCAGCTTCGCGCCCAGCAATCAGCCCCAGCATTTT
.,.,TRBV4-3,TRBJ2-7,CASSVRTGGIYEQYF,TGCGCCAGCAGCGTACGGACGGGGGGCATATACGAGCAGTACTTC
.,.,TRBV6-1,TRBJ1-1,CASSEGHPEAFF,TGTGCCAGCAGTGAAGGACACCCCGAAGCTTTCTTT